Included here is one TCR beta chain sequence, with context. The antigen remains undetermined. This sample is part of a study of T cells in Graves' hyperthyroidism and ophthalmopathy. The investigators amplified TCR beta CDR3 regions from RNA transcripts. HTBI primers were used for first-round RT-PCR of the TCR CDR3. TCRdb fed the multiplex PCR reads into MiXCR, producing one record per CDR3 protein. The sample has just over 550,000 distinct CDR3 sequences, just over 45% seen once; the top ten hold 8.2%. Study results and caveats: Blood also showed most of the thyroid clonotypes that were expanded above 0.001.

Stable disease denoted Graves' hyperthyroidism without ophthalmopathy progression within 18 months. Criteria for exclusion of patients were uncontrolled infection, other autoimmune disease, pregnancy or lactation. Clinicians diagnosed patients from clinical symptoms, serum thyroxine and TRAb, thyroid ultrasound and orbital computed tomography. The sequence was collected from a woman aged 18-30 years with Graves' hyperthyroidism. Sequencing input: peripheral blood or thyroid tissue (not recorded which).

The CDR3 sequence: CATSEFPGTGATGELFF. For the CDR3, the DNA is TGTGCCACCAGTGAGTTTCCCGGGACAGGGGCCACCGGGGAGCTGTTTTTT. V usage is TRBV24-1 and J usage is TRBJ2-2; 10 bases are a match to TRBD1. There are 17 residues in the CDR3. With 4 bases clipped from V and 4 bases from J, the junction kept 8 bases outside the gene matches. Germline values: CDR1 KGHDR, CDR2 SFDVKD.